This is a list of T cell receptor beta chains from one sample in a study of graft-versus-host responses after intestinal transplantation. Their antigens remain unidentified. Sequencing was performed with immunoSEQ multiplex PCR; in TCRdb, only in-frame clones are kept and a portion is missing. Among around 99,000 clones listed, approximately 90% were seen once. The specimen was unstimulated CD4+ T cells sorted from spleen or lymph node cells, collected before transplant. These receptors originate from a human donor who was the organ donor for an intestinal transplant. CDR3s include the opening cysteine and the closing phenylalanine or tryptophan. Each record gives: V gene, D gene, J gene, clone size, CDR3 DNA, CDR3 protein. The D gene is left open where the match is weak. The listing skips clone size in some rows; elsewhere it reads once, few, many or a size class.

>TRBV11-2|TRBD2|TRBJ2-2|NA
TGTGCCAGCAGCTCCTTACTAGCGAGCGGGGAGCTGTTTTTT
CASSSLLASGELFF
>TRBV5-6|TRBD2|TRBJ2-3|NA
TGTGCCAGCAGCAGACGGCGGGGGGCCCGCGACCCACCTAATACGCAGTATTTT
CASSRRRGARDPPNTQYF
>TRBV25-1|TRBD1|TRBJ2-7|NA
TGTGCCAGCAGTGAGACAGGGGGCTACGAGCAGTACTTC
CASSETGGYEQYF
>TRBV7-3|NA|TRBJ2-1|NA
TGTGCCAGCTCTAGGGTGGCTAGCGTTCGGTCTGAGCAGTTCTTC
CASSRVASVRSEQFF
>TRBV4-2|NA|TRBJ1-1|NA
TGTGCCAGCAGCCACGACAGATCGAACACTGAAGCTTTCTTT
CASSHDRSNTEAFF
>TRBV25-1|NA|TRBJ1-2|NA
TGTGCCAGCAGTAAAACGGGGGGAGCTAACTATGGCTACACCTTC
CASSKTGGANYGYTF
>TRBV25-1|NA|TRBJ1-3|NA
TGTGCCAGCAGTGATTATGGAAACACCATATATTTT
CASSDYGNTIYF
>TRBV2|NA|TRBJ2-3|NA
TGTGCCAGCAGTGAAGTCGATACGCAGTATTTT
CASSEVDTQYF
>TRBV11-3|NA|TRBJ1-1|NA
TGTGCCAGCAGCCTGAGAGTGAACACTGAAGCTTTCTTT
CASSLRVNTEAFF
>TRBV5-1|NA|TRBJ2-7|NA
TGCGCCAGCAGCTTGGGGTACGAGCAGTACTTC
CASSLGYEQYF
>TRBV11-2|NA|TRBJ1-2|once
TGTGCCAGCAGCCCCCGGGGAGGGGCCTTCTATGGCTACACCTTC
CASSPRGGAFYGYTF
>TRBV5-1|NA|TRBJ1-1|NA
TGCGCCAGCAGCCCAGAGGGACAAGCTAACACTGAAGCTTTCTTT
CASSPEGQANTEAFF
>TRBV9|TRBD2|TRBJ2-1|once
TGTGCCAGCAGCGTAACTAGCGGGAACTACAATGAGCAGTTCTTC
CASSVTSGNYNEQFF
>TRBV10-3|NA|TRBJ2-5|NA
TGTGCCATCAGTAGCGGGCTAGGGCAAGAGACCCAGTACTTC
CAISSGLGQETQYF